This record looks at one TCR beta chain sequence and its context. Data came from immunoSEQ multiplex PCR; TCRdb stores just in-frame clones and leaves some out. The sample includes around 130,000 clones, roughly four fifths of them seen just once. This sample was included in a study of blood T cell repertoires in COVID-19. The CDR3 covers 14 residues. V dropped 3 bases and J dropped 4 bases, with 15 bases sitting between them. Germline V gives CDR1 DFQATT, CDR2 SNEGSKA (reference sequence). The sequence was collected from a human donor in a cohort sampled during active COVID-19. Sequencing was done on a sample of peripheral blood. The gene calls are TRBV20-1 and TRBJ1-2, with D tentatively TRBD1 (5 bases). CDR3 bases: TGCAGTGCTAGTTGGGGCGGCGGGGTCTATGGCTACACCTTC. Translating it yields CSASWGGGVYGYTF.